This T cell receptor beta chain was sequenced for a study of T cell repertoires in cytomegalovirus infection. Whole-study context: Both CMV infection and a matching HLA type were indicated by public TCR beta signatures. Overall study findings and caveats: Clonotypes of TCR beta that were HLA-C-restricted and CMV-specific dominated the ex vivo response.

V lost 0 bases to trimming and J lost 2 bases, with 5 bases between them. This CDR3 comprises 13 residues. CDR1 ENHRY and CDR2 SYGVKD come from the germline V gene. This clonotype was observed many times. The antigen remains undetermined. Each CDR3 protein gets one entry after TCRdb re-called the reads with MiXCR. Seen here are fewer than 300,000 distinct CDR3 sequences, around 25% observed once, and the top ten hold 14%. Sequenced material: PBMCs. The gene calls are TRBV10-3 and TRBJ2-7; D not certain. The sequence derives from a human donor in good health (CMV status not recorded). Some clones in this sample may be carry-over from other donors' samples. CDR3 sequence: CAISESRTYEQYF. The CDR3 nucleotides read TGTGCCATCAGTGAGTCAAGGACCTACGAGCAGTACTTC.